This passage covers 27 T cell receptor beta chains from one sample sequenced in a study of T cell clusters in autoimmune cytopenias. TRB was amplified by touch-down multiplex PCR, primer pools A and B combined. Reanalyzing the multiplex PCR reads, TCRdb keeps one entry per CDR3 protein, without DNA. This specimen shows roughly 11,000 distinct CDR3 sequences; the ten leading clones hold around a fifth. Each sample's input was roughly 270 ng genomic DNA, roughly 40,000 genome equivalents. These data were likewise used in another study, on T cell repertoires in aging, cancer and after chemotherapy.

The specimen was peripheral blood. These receptor sequences come from a human donor in good health.

J is TRBJ1-2 and V is TRBV12-3 or TRBV12-4. This CDR3 region has 18 residues. The CDR3 spells CASSLSPGGSPQRYGYTF.

V usage is TRBV6-5 and J usage is TRBJ1-1; TCRdb outputs TRBD1, but without DNA this stays unchecked. Germline V gives CDR1 MNHEY, CDR2 SVGAGI. The CDR3 covers 14 residues. This CDR3 is CASSRIPQGAEAFF.

The chain recombines TRBV6-5 with TRBJ2-7; lacking DNA, the TRBD1 call made by TCRdb goes unchecked. The CDR3 totals 14 residues. The germline V gene has CDR1 MNHEY and CDR2 SVGAGI. The CDR3 here is CASSYSDRGSTQYF.

The chain uses TRBV11-2 and TRBJ2-7; there is no DNA to check the TCRdb D call of TRBD1. Per the germline V gene, CDR1 is SGHAT and CDR2 is FQNNGV. This CDR3 comprises 15 residues. CDR3: CASSSPGQGSYEQYF.

The chain links TRBV5-6 to TRBJ2-7; the TCRdb call, TRBD1, lacks DNA for checking. This CDR3 is 15 amino acids long. CDR1 is SGHDT, CDR2 YYEEEE, per germline. CDR3 loop: CASSLARQGAIEQYF.

The rearrangement joins TRBV14 to TRBJ2-3. Per the germline V gene, CDR1 is SGHDN and CDR2 is FVKESK. CDR3 length: 16 residues. CDR3 sequence reads: CASSRKHLREADTQYF. The entire variable domain, with the rest obtained from reference TRBV14 and TRBJ2-3, is as follows: EAGVTQFPSHSVIEKGQTVTLRCDPISGHDNLYWYRRVMGKEIKFLLHFVKESKQDESGMPNNRFLAERTGGTYSTLKVQPAELEDSGVYFCASSRKHLREADTQYFGPGTRLTVL.

The chain carries TRBV10-3 and TRBJ2-5. The CDR3 spans 13 residues. Looked up from germline, CDR1 is ENHRY and CDR2 is SYGVKD. The CDR3 is CAISEQYQETQYF.

The J gene is TRBJ1-1, the V gene TRBV30; the TCRdb call, TRBD1, lacks DNA for checking. The CDR3 is 12 residues long. Germline loops: CDR1 GTSNPN, CDR2 SVGIG (reference sequence). The CDR3 loop reads CAWSRQGFEAFF.

V usage is TRBV12-3 or TRBV12-4 and J usage is TRBJ1-1; there is no DNA to check the TCRdb D call of TRBD1. This CDR3 has 15 residues. The CDR3 is CASRPRAGGRTEAFF.

CDR3 in amino acids: CASSGSGGLYGYTF. This sequence joins TRBV6-1 and TRBJ1-2; TCRdb designates TRBD1, a call that cannot be tested without DNA. Germline CDR1 MNHNS, CDR2 SASEGT. This CDR3 contains 14 residues.

This rearrangement joins TRBV19 to TRBJ1-2. The germline V gene encodes CDR1 LNHDA and CDR2 SQIVND (reference sequence). The CDR3 sequence is 13 residues long. This chain's CDR3 is CASSIGESYGYTF.

CDR3 protein: CATSGRVSGSGYTGELFF. The genes are TRBV24-1 and TRBJ2-2; TCRdb's D call, TRBD2, is unchecked because there is no DNA. CDR3 length: 18 amino acids. Germline CDR1 is KGHDR and CDR2 is SFDVKD.

This chain connects TRBV5-1 to TRBJ2-1. Germline values: CDR1 SGHRS, CDR2 YFSETQ. This CDR3 region has 13 residues. The CDR3 reads CASSLAEGREQFF.

This clonotype is labeled medium-sized (0.01 to 0.1%) based on frequency. The chain links TRBV10-3 to TRBJ2-5; as DNA is missing, the TRBD2 call by TCRdb cannot be tested. Germline loops: CDR1 ENHRY, CDR2 SYGVKD. The CDR3 is made up of 14 amino acids. The CDR3 reads CAISLSGAQETQYF.

The V and J genes are TRBV20-1 and TRBJ2-7; lacking DNA, the TRBD2 call made by TCRdb goes unchecked. This CDR3 comprises 14 residues. Germline assignment: CDR1 DFQATT and CDR2 SNEGSKA (reference sequence). This CDR3 reads CSASRGGSKYEQYF.

The chain has TRBV19 and TRBJ1-3. The V gene's germline CDR1 is LNHDA and CDR2 SQIVND (reference sequence). The CDR3 totals 15 residues. The CDR3 sequence is CASSIGGSSGNTIYF. Filled out from reference TRBV19 and TRBJ1-3, the complete variable domain reads DGGITQSPKYLFRKEGQNVTLSCEQNLNHDAMYWYRQDPGQGLRLIYYSQIVNDFQKGDIAEGYSVSREKKESFPLTVTSAQKNPTAFYLCASSIGGSSGNTIYFGEGSWLTVV.

V is TRBV7-9 and J is TRBJ2-7. This CDR3 contains 15 residues. The germline gives CDR1 SEHNR, CDR2 FQNEAQ (reference sequence). This chain's CDR3 is CASSLTDRGSYEQYF.

The CDR3 reads CASSSRGGNSNEQFF. This chain uses TRBV5-1 with TRBJ2-1; lacking DNA, the TRBD2 call made by TCRdb goes unchecked. CDR1 is SGHRS, CDR2 YFSETQ, per germline. This CDR3 is 15 amino acids long.

Measured by frequency, this clonotype is medium-sized. This chain uses TRBV18 with TRBJ2-5; absent DNA, TCRdb's TRBD1 call cannot be checked. Looked up from germline, CDR1 is KGHSH and CDR2 is LQKENI. This CDR3 region has 16 residues. CDR3 sequence reads: CASSPRGQGTSRTQYF.

This clonotype is classed as medium-sized by frequency. The genes are TRBV6-1 and TRBJ2-2. Germline V gene data show CDR1 as MNHNS and CDR2 as SASEGT. This CDR3 spans 13 amino acids. The CDR3 reads CASSTHYTGELFF.

Here the CDR3 reads CASSPLTSGSYNEQFF. The V call is TRBV18, the J call TRBJ2-1; TCRdb indicates TRBD2, and absent DNA this call remains unverified. Germline V lookup: CDR1 KGHSH, CDR2 LQKENI. The CDR3 consists of 16 residues.

The J gene is TRBJ1-5, the V gene TRBV19. This CDR3 region has 13 residues. CDR1 LNHDA and CDR2 SQIVND come from the germline V gene (reference sequence). The chain's CDR3 is CATSFLSNQPQHF.

In terms of frequency, this clonotype is medium-sized (0.01 to 0.1%). This rearrangement joins TRBV30 to TRBJ1-6; without DNA, the TCRdb call of TRBD1 cannot be checked. This CDR3 is 15 amino acids long. Germline V CDR1 and CDR2: GTSNPN, SVGIG (reference sequence). The CDR3 here is CAWSVVGTPNSPLHF.

J is TRBJ2-1 and V is TRBV11-2. The germline CDR1 and CDR2 sequences are SGHAT and FQNNGV. The CDR3 totals 13 residues. CDR3 protein: CASSFGVTNEQFF.

The CDR3 is CASSYSMEGNTEAFF. The J gene is TRBJ1-1, the V gene TRBV6-2 or TRBV6-3. The CDR3 covers 15 residues. CDR1 MNHEY and CDR2 SVGEGT come from the germline V gene.

This chain links TRBV6-1 with TRBJ2-3. Germline V gene sequence: CDR1 MNHNS, CDR2 SASEGT. This CDR3 has 14 amino acids. The CDR3 here is CASSPTGPTDTQYF.

Its frequency marks this clonotype as medium-sized. The V gene is TRBV29-1, the J gene TRBJ1-1; as DNA is missing, the TRBD1 call by TCRdb cannot be tested. CDR3 length: 11 residues. The germline gives CDR1 SQVTM, CDR2 ANQGSEA. CDR3 protein: CSTGGNTEAFF.